The 22 T cell receptor beta chains in this list originate from one sample, sequenced in a study of radiotherapy plus CTLA-4 blockade in lung cancer. Sequencing used immunoSEQ multiplex PCR; TCRdb keeps in-frame clones, though not all of them. The sample has over 50,000 clones, around 85% seen once. Sequencing used peripheral blood, obtained from a patient treated with radiotherapy plus ipilimumab. The source is a human donor with non-small cell lung cancer who had a complete response to radiotherapy plus ipilimumab.

V usage is TRBV5-4 and J usage is TRBJ2-3, with D tentatively TRBD2 (6 bases). The CDR3 is made up of 15 amino acids. Germline-derived CDR1 and CDR2 are SGHNT and YYREEE (reference sequence). V dropped 4 bases and J dropped 0 bases, with 12 bases sitting between them. The CDR3 DNA sequence: TGTGCCAGCAGCCCGGGTGGGACTAGCACAGATACGCAGTATTTT. Translated, it gives CASSPGGTSTDTQYF.

This clone was picked up one time. This chain uses TRBV7-2 with TRBJ1-2, with a tentative D call TRBD1 (6 bases). Looked up from germline, CDR1 is SGHTA and CDR2 is FQGNSA. V was trimmed by 1 base and J by 8 bases, leaving 20 bases between them. The CDR3 totals 16 residues. CDR3 nucleotide sequence: TGTGCCAGCAGCTTAGGAGGAGGGGGGGGTCAGGGAGGCTACACCTTC. It codes for CASSLGGGGGQGGYTF.

This chain joins TRBV25-1 and TRBJ1-2, with TRBD1 matching over 10 bases. The CDR3 consists of 15 residues. Germline CDR1 is MGHDK and CDR2 is SYGVNS. V shed 1 base, J shed 4 bases, and the junction held 3 bases outside the gene matches. This chain's CDR3 is CASSESGTGAYGYTF. Here the CDR3 DNA reads TGTGCCAGCAGTGAATCAGGGACAGGGGCCTATGGCTACACCTTC.

For the CDR3, the DNA is TGTGCCAGCAGTGCGCCGGGACAGACGGGAAGGACGGATGGCTACACCTTC. This sequence encodes CASSAPGQTGRTDGYTF. This sequence joins TRBV25-1 and TRBJ1-2, with TRBD1 matching 7 bases. V gave up 4 bases and J gave up 6 bases; unmatched junction bases: 17. In germline, CDR1 is MGHDK, CDR2 SYGVNS. CDR3 length: 17 residues.

In its sample, this clone was seen once. The chain couples TRBV7-2 to TRBJ2-6, with 9 bases aligning to TRBD1. The CDR3 runs 15 residues. V lost 2 bases and J lost 12; bases outside the gene matches: 8. Germline-derived CDR1 and CDR2 are SGHTA and FQGNSA. For the CDR3, the DNA is TGTGCCAGCAGCTTACAGGGGACAGGGCGACTCGTCCTGACTTTC. Protein sequence: CASSLQGTGRLVLTF.

The rearrangement joins TRBV19 to TRBJ2-1, with 11 bases lining up with TRBD2. Germline lookup yields CDR1 LNHDA and CDR2 SQIVND (reference sequence). This CDR3 comprises 16 residues. V shed 3 bases, J shed 9 bases, and the junction held 10 bases outside the gene matches. This CDR3 reads CASSIGIAGGQLEQFF. CDR3 nucleotides: TGTGCCAGTAGTATCGGAATAGCGGGAGGGCAGCTTGAGCAGTTCTTC.

The V and J genes are TRBV5-1 and TRBJ2-7, with unresolved D. This CDR3 spans 14 amino acids. The germline V and J ends were trimmed by 3 bases and 4 bases, with 14 bases remaining between them. The germline CDR1 and CDR2 sequences are SGHRS and YFSETQ. CDR3 DNA: TGCGCCAGCAGCTCACGCGTTCCCCCATACGAGCAGTACTTC. Its protein product is CASSSRVPPYEQYF.

The genes are TRBV5-1 and TRBJ2-5; TRBD2 matches at 7 bases. This CDR3 comprises 13 residues. V shed 5 bases, J shed 5 bases, and the junction held 6 bases outside the gene matches. The germline V gene encodes CDR1 SGHRS and CDR2 YFSETQ. CDR3 sequence reads: CASSSGGRETQYF. DNA for the CDR3: TGCGCCAGCAGTTCGGGAGGACGGGAGACCCAGTACTTC.

The V gene is TRBV10-2, the J gene TRBJ2-3; D is ambiguous. The CDR3 is 14 residues long. Germline lookup yields CDR1 WSHSY and CDR2 SAAADI. V was pared by 2 bases and J by 3 bases, with 9 bases between. This CDR3 is CASSEPYKTDTQYF. CDR3 bases: TGCGCCAGCAGTGAGCCCTATAAGACAGATACGCAGTATTTT.

Only a few counts were recorded for this clone. V gene TRBV5-5 combines with J gene TRBJ1-2, with 12 bases lining up with TRBD1. The CDR3 length is 19 residues. Losses at the gene ends were 6 bases for V and 6 bases for J; bases not matched to a gene: 21. CDR1 and CDR2 (germline): SGHKS, YYEKEE (reference sequence). The DNA of the CDR3 is TGTGCCAGCACCACCCTTCACGGGGGACAGGGGGCGTATAGACATGGCTACACCTTC. It translates to CASTTLHGGQGAYRHGYTF.

This chain connects TRBV25-1 to TRBJ2-3, with D possibly TRBD1 on 5 matching bases. The V gene's germline CDR1 is MGHDK and CDR2 SYGVNS. V lost 6 bases to trimming and J lost 1 base, with 14 bases between them. CDR3 length: 15 amino acids. The CDR3 sequence is CASSGRLGGTDTQYF. The CDR3 region has the DNA TGTGCCAGCAGCGGACGGCTAGGGGGCACAGATACGCAGTATTTT.

Details on this clone: Germline is not matched at one junction end, which may reflect a read error. The chain combines TRBV6-5 with TRBJ1-2; D perhaps matches TRBD1 (5 bases). The CDR3 loop spans 14 amino acids. Germline loops: CDR1 MNHEY, CDR2 SVGAGI. The CDR3 protein is CASSYRPWGYRYTF. In DNA form, the CDR3 reads TGTGCCAGCAGTTATCGGCCCTGGGGCTATCGCTACACCTTC.

V and J are TRBV6-5 and TRBJ1-1; 7 bases map to TRBD1. CDR1 MNHEY and CDR2 SVGAGI come from the germline V gene. This CDR3 has 13 residues. With V trimmed by 6 bases and J by 2 bases, 3 bases remained unmatched. DNA of the CDR3: TGTGCCAGCAGGGGGGACAGTAACACTGAAGCTTTCTTT. Translating gives CASRGDSNTEAFF.

This chain links TRBV2 with TRBJ2-3; TRBD2 might be the D (7 bases). The CDR3 spans 14 residues. Germline-derived CDR1 and CDR2 are SNHLY and FYNNEI. V shed 7 bases and J shed 5 bases, with 16 bases lying between them. The DNA of the CDR3 is TGTGCCAGCACAAGGGAGGGGGGATTAGATACGCAGTATTTT. Translation gives CASTREGGLDTQYF.

The chain joins TRBV2 to TRBJ2-5; D remains unclear. The CDR3 has 13 residues. V was clipped by 8 bases and J by 9 bases, with 19 bases between them. Looked up from germline, CDR1 is SNHLY and CDR2 is FYNNEI. Here the CDR3 DNA reads TGTGCCAGCGTACCCGGGTCGCTGAGTGCCCAGTACTTC. Translating gives CASVPGSLSAQYF.

The J gene is TRBJ2-7, the V gene TRBV5-1, with D maybe TRBD1 (7 bases). The V end lost 0 bases, the J end lost 1 base, and 14 bases lay between the germline ends. This CDR3 is built from 16 residues. In germline, CDR1 is SGHRS, CDR2 YFSETQ. The CDR3 nucleotides are TGCGCCAGCAGCTTGGAAGCAGGGGGGACATCCTACGAGCAGTACTTC. Amino acids: CASSLEAGGTSYEQYF.

The chain employs TRBV30 and TRBJ2-7, with D uncertain. CDR1 and CDR2 from the germline V gene are GTSNPN and SVGIG (reference sequence). The CDR3 is 13 residues long. V lost 3 bases and J lost 4, with 13 bases in between. The chain's CDR3 is CAWSVGRWYEQYF. As DNA, the CDR3 is TGTGCCTGGAGCGTTGGTCGGTGGTACGAGCAGTACTTC.

V gene TRBV27 combines with J gene TRBJ2-3, with 7 bases aligning to TRBD2. V lost 8 bases and J lost 0; bases outside the gene matches: 14. Germline values: CDR1 MNHEY, CDR2 SMNVEV (reference sequence). The CDR3 sequence is 17 residues long. The CDR3 DNA is TGTGCCAGCTCCTCGGGGGGACCACCCCGAAGCACAGATACGCAGTATTTT. It yields the protein CASSSGGPPRSTDTQYF.

This clone was observed at least ten times. The CDR3 protein is CASSPGLAANTGELFF. In DNA form, the CDR3 reads TGTGCCAGCAGTCCAGGACTAGCGGCGAACACCGGGGAGCTGTTTTTT. The V call is TRBV7-9, the J call TRBJ2-2, with 10 positions matching TRBD2. The CDR3 is 16 amino acids. Germline V gives CDR1 SEHNR, CDR2 FQNEAQ (reference sequence). J gave up 0 bases and V 6 bases, and 4 bases lay outside the gene matches.

V gene TRBV29-1 combines with J gene TRBJ1-1; D is uncertain. The CDR3 extends over 16 amino acids. Germline CDR1 SQVTM, CDR2 ANQGSEA. The ends were cut back, 4 bases at V and 5 bases at J, with 23 bases in the middle. Here the CDR3 reads CSVGVFGVRSETEAFF. The CDR3 coding sequence is TGCAGCGTTGGAGTATTCGGGGTAAGGTCGGAAACTGAAGCTTTCTTT.

The chain joins TRBV9 to TRBJ1-4; D unresolved. From germline, CDR1 is SGDLS and CDR2 YYNGEE. The CDR3 consists of 14 residues. Trimming removed 2 bases from V and 4 bases from J, with 9 bases in between. This chain's CDR3 is CASSVGRINEKLFF. The CDR3 DNA reads as TGTGCCAGCAGCGTGGGCAGAATTAATGAAAAACTGTTTTTT.

This chain uses TRBV19 with TRBJ1-1, with TRBD1 identical over 7 bases. V shed 7 bases and J 5 bases; nucleotides not matched to a gene: 4. CDR1 and CDR2 from the germline V gene are LNHDA and SQIVND (reference sequence). This CDR3 region has 12 residues. As DNA, the CDR3 is TGTGCCAGTAATGACAGGGTGACTGAAGCTTTCTTT. Translation: CASNDRVTEAFF. Supplemented by reference TRBV19 and TRBJ1-1, the full variable domain reads DGGITQSPKYLFRKEGQNVTLSCEQNLNHDAMYWYRQDPGQGLRLIYYSQIVNDFQKGDIAEGYSVSREKKESFPLTVTSAQKNPTAFYLCASNDRVTEAFFGQGTRLTVV.